A few counts support the clone carrying this TCR beta chain. This CDR3 comprises 13 residues. From germline, CDR1 is LNHDA and CDR2 SQIVND (reference sequence). Trimming left V 1 base short and J 3 bases short, with 6 bases between. Using immunoSEQ multiplex PCR, the repertoire was profiled, and TCRdb retains in-frame clones only, with some absent. Among about 84,000 clones listed, approximately 85% were seen once. Whether given at about 4 or about 12 weeks, second doses were pooled. The data are from a study of T cell responses to AZD1222 COVID-19 vaccine. V usage is TRBV19 and J usage is TRBJ1-1; D unclear. The source was peripheral blood, collected 28 days after the second AZD1222 dose. The clonotype comes from an adult who received the AZD1222 COVID-19 vaccine. CDR3 region: CASSIVSYTEAFF. CDR3 sequence (DNA): TGTGCCAGTAGTATAGTATCGTACACTGAAGCTTTCTTT.